The rows below give T cell receptor beta chains drawn from one sample of a study of vaccination effects on CD4 cells after COVID-19. The repertoire was sequenced with immunoSEQ multiplex PCR; TCRdb's copy has only in-frame clones and lacks some. The sample lists approximately 22,000 clones; about 68% were seen once. Their antigens remain unidentified. The sequencing used CD4+ T cells from PBMCs cultured with HCoV-NL63 spike peptides, collected before COVID-19 vaccination. These receptors were obtained from a human donor who received a COVID-19 vaccine. CDR3s include the opening cysteine and the closing phenylalanine or tryptophan. Size is stated for part of the rows, as once, few or many counts, or as a class when the clone is expanded.

v_call clone_size cdr3_aa
TRBV5-1 . CASSLREADNEQFF
TRBV10-3 . CAIRQGHEQYF
TRBV7-2 . CASSTDRGGETQYF
TRBV28 once CASSFRQGMAGNTIYF
TRBV27 . CASSPTPTSGSSYEQYF
TRBV6-1 . CASSEASAPSGANVLTF
TRBV9 . CASSAKTSGGYNEQFF
TRBV19 . CASRTGAGGSYEQYF
TRBV4-3 once CASSQDRILGGGGRSEKLFF
TRBV7-9 . CASSLSGASYEQYF
TRBV15 . CATSREGGGGTDTQYF
TRBV2 few CASTYTSSYNSPLHF
TRBV7-8 few CASSPEGGGRRGQCPICHEYEQYF
TRBV2 . CASSGLSYNEQFF
TRBV19 . CASSIGLDGNYGYTF
TRBV27 once CASSLRGHPTDTQYF
TRBV5-1 . CASSTGQGSGNTIYF
TRBV2 once CARAQGYGYTF